Following are 3 T cell receptor beta chains from one sample sequenced in a study of early T cells in non-severe SARS-CoV-2 infection (dated by TCRdb to about 2021). Library prep was done by 5' RACE. Sequencing was carried out with a NextSeq 500. Through fastp at Q25 and MiXCR, TCRdb rebuilt clones from the public reads, retaining in-frame beta chains. CDR3 protein duplicates are merged, each entry listing the most common genes and DNA. The sample includes roughly 32,000 distinct CDR3 sequences, with 5.5% to 7.5% observed a single time. 7.5% to 8% of the sample is taken by the ten largest. Sequencing used whole blood. The receptors stem from an adult who was a healthcare worker with PCR-confirmed SARS-CoV-2 infection or an uninfected control (not recorded which).

The rearrangement joins TRBV25-1 to TRBJ2-2; 11 nucleotides line up with TRBD1. J lost 4 bases, V lost 5 bases, and 6 bases had no gene match. The CDR3 spans 16 residues. From germline, CDR1 is MGHDK and CDR2 SYGVNS. Here the CDR3 reads CASSQWTGGITGELFF. The CDR3 region has the DNA TGTGCCAGCAGTCAATGGACAGGGGGCATCACCGGGGAGCTGTTTTTT. Drawing the rest from reference TRBV25-1 and TRBJ2-2, the complete variable domain is EADIYQTPRYLVIGTGKKITLECSQTMGHDKMYWYQQDPGMELHLIHYSYGVNSTEKGDLSSESTVSRIRTEHFPLTLESARPSHTSQYLCASSQWTGGITGELFFGEGSRLTVL.

At least ten counts were recorded for this clonotype. This chain connects TRBV12-3 or TRBV12-4 to TRBJ1-5; 7 bases line up with TRBD1. The V and J ends lost 5 bases and 6 bases, in that order; junction bases with no gene match: 7. This CDR3 contains 14 residues. CDR3 coding DNA: TGTGCCAGCAGTCCGACAGGGCAAGCTCAGCCCCAGCATTTT. Residues: CASSPTGQAQPQHF.

The CDR3 protein is CASSSRQAYNSPLHF. CDR3 sequence (DNA): TGTGCCAGCAGCTCCCGACAGGCTTATAATTCACCCCTCCACTTT. The chain has TRBV7-2 and TRBJ1-6; perhaps TRBD1 as D (6 bases). Germline V gene sequence: CDR1 SGHTA, CDR2 FQGNSA. V gave up 4 bases and J gave up 4 bases, with 11 bases separating them. CDR3 size: 15 residues. The whole variable domain, remainder taken from reference TRBV7-2 and TRBJ1-6, is GAGVSQSPSNKVTEKGKDVELRCDPISGHTALYWYRQSLGQGLEFLIYFQGNSAPDKSGLPSDRFSAERTGGSVSTLTIQRTQQEDSAVYLCASSSRQAYNSPLHFGNGTRLTVT.